Listed here are 25 T cell receptor beta chains from one sample, sequenced in a study of CD8 T cells in ankylosing spondylitis. TCRdb fed the 5' RACE reads into MiXCR, producing one record per CDR3 protein. This sample has under 170,000 distinct CDR3 sequences, with about 42% found just once. The sample consisted of synovial fluid, either unsorted or a sorted T cell fraction (not recorded which). The receptor set was obtained from a male donor with ankylosing spondylitis.

The V call is TRBV30, the J call TRBJ1-6; TRBD1 is a possible D gene (6 bases). CDR1 and CDR2 from the germline V gene are GTSNPN and SVGIG (reference sequence). This CDR3 region has 14 residues. The ends were cut back, 3 bases at V and 11 bases at J, with 17 bases in the middle. CDR3 nucleotides: TGTGCCTGGAGGGATTCCCGGGGGGCGGCACCCCTCCACTTT. This codes for CAWRDSRGAAPLHF.

This clonotype was found many times. V gene TRBV6-2 or TRBV6-3 combines with J gene TRBJ2-2; no firm D call. Germline V gives CDR1 MNHEY, CDR2 SVGEGT. Trimming took off 2 bases at V and 0 bases at J, with 16 bases between the two ends. The CDR3 covers 18 residues. The CDR3 DNA reads as TGTGCCAGCAGTTACCCCATCGCGGACGGATCGAACACCGGGGAGCTGTTTTTT. Translation gives CASSYPIADGSNTGELFF.

This clonotype rates as medium-sized. The chain links TRBV5-1 to TRBJ1-2; 12 bases are shared with TRBD1. With V trimmed by 3 bases and J by 3 bases, 6 bases remained unmatched. There are 16 residues in the CDR3. Germline assignment: CDR1 SGHRS and CDR2 YFSETQ. CDR3 DNA: TGCGCCAGCAGCTCTAGGGACAGGGGGCCTCACTATGGCTACACCTTC. Protein sequence: CASSSRDRGPHYGYTF.

This clonotype was seen a few times. The rearrangement uses TRBV4-1 and TRBJ1-2; a possible D gene is TRBD1 (6 bases). The V and J ends lost 1 base and 6 bases respectively, with 12 bases between them. There are 14 residues in the CDR3. Germline-derived CDR1 and CDR2 are MGHRA and YSYEKL. The CDR3 DNA sequence: TGCGCCAGCAGCCAAGTTAGGGGGATGGATGGCTACACCTTC. Encoded protein: CASSQVRGMDGYTF.

The rearrangement links TRBV4-1 to TRBJ2-1, with a tentative D call TRBD2 (7 bases). The CDR3 extends over 15 amino acids. Per germline, CDR1 MGHRA and CDR2 YSYEKL. V was pared by 6 bases and J by 4 bases, with 16 bases between. CDR3 residues: CASSVGGQFYNEQFF. CDR3 nucleotides: TGCGCCAGCAGTGTGGGGGGGCAATTTTACAATGAGCAGTTCTTC.

The V call is TRBV3-1, the J call TRBJ2-7; D is perhaps TRBD2 (5 bases). CDR1 and CDR2 from the germline V gene are LGHDT and YNNKEL (reference sequence). The V and J ends lost 0 bases and 7 bases respectively, with 19 bases between them. This CDR3 region has 16 residues. The CDR3 DNA is TGTGCCAGCAGCCAAGATACCCACCTTGCCCGAGGGGAGCAGTACTTC. The encoded protein is CASSQDTHLARGEQYF.

The chain recombines TRBV11-1 with TRBJ2-7, with D perhaps given as TRBD1 or TRBD2 (5 bases each). Between the trimmed V and J ends, which lost 0 bases and 2 bases, there was a span of 20 bases. There are 18 residues in the CDR3. Looked up from germline, CDR1 is SGHAT and CDR2 is FQDESV (reference sequence). The CDR3 loop reads CASSLADGTKRKTYEQYF. CDR3 DNA: TGTGCCAGCAGCTTAGCCGATGGGACGAAGAGAAAAACCTACGAGCAGTACTTC.

The chain links TRBV7-9 to TRBJ2-5; D not certain. CDR1 SEHNR and CDR2 FQNEAQ come from the germline V gene (reference sequence). With 5 bases removed from V and 0 bases from J, the gap between germline ends came to 13 bases. The CDR3 sequence is 15 residues long. CDR3 DNA sequence: TGTGCCAGCAGCGTCTCCCAGGACCACCAAGAGACCCAGTACTTC. Amino acid sequence: CASSVSQDHQETQYF. The full variable domain, its missing parts supplied by reference TRBV7-9 and TRBJ2-5, is DTGVSQNPRHKITKRGQNVTFRCDPISEHNRLYWYRQTLGQGPEFLTYFQNEAQLEKSRLLSDRFSAERPKGSFSTLEIQRTEQGDSAMYLCASSVSQDHQETQYFGPGTRLLVL.

The J gene is TRBJ1-3, the V gene TRBV7-2; 7 bases match TRBD1. This CDR3 contains 15 residues. V lost 2 bases and J lost 2; bases outside the gene matches: 3. Germline assignment: CDR1 SGHTA and CDR2 FQGNSA. CDR3: CASSLRQGAGNTIYF. The CDR3 nucleotides are TGTGCCAGCAGCTTAAGACAGGGAGCTGGAAACACCATATATTTT.

The chain employs TRBV15 and TRBJ2-2; 8 bases are a match to TRBD2. Unmatched junction bases numbered 5, after V lost 4 bases and J lost 1 base. This CDR3 spans 16 amino acids. The germline V gene encodes CDR1 LNHNV and CDR2 YYDKDF (reference sequence). The CDR3 region has the DNA TGTGCCACCAGCACAACTAGCGGAGAGAACACCGGGGAGCTGTTTTTT. Residues: CATSTTSGENTGELFF.

The sample holds one count of this clonotype. This chain uses TRBV3-1 with TRBJ2-2; tentatively, D is TRBD1 (7 bases). V gave up 3 bases and J gave up 3 bases, with 17 bases separating them. The CDR3 loop spans 17 amino acids. The germline gives CDR1 LGHDT, CDR2 YNNKEL (reference sequence). This CDR3 reads CASSHPRGDPDTGELFF. The CDR3 region has the DNA TGTGCCAGCAGCCACCCCAGGGGGGACCCGGACACCGGGGAGCTGTTTTTT.

J is TRBJ2-7 and V is TRBV6-2 or TRBV6-3; D is perhaps TRBD1 (5 bases). Deletions cut 2 bases from V and 3 bases from J, with 8 bases between. Germline V gene data show CDR1 as MNHEY and CDR2 as SVGEGT. The CDR3 sequence is 13 residues long. The CDR3 DNA reads as TGTGCCAGCAGTTACGACAGAATCTACGAGCAGTACTTC. It specifies CASSYDRIYEQYF.

In this sample, this clonotype turned up a few times. V is TRBV4-2 and J is TRBJ1-1, with D hard to call. CDR1 LGHNA and CDR2 YNFKEQ come from the germline V gene. The V end lost 10 bases, the J end lost 1 base, and 16 bases lay between the germline ends. This CDR3 has 14 amino acids. DNA for the CDR3: TGTGCCACGACTCTAACGCCGGGGAACACTGAAGCTTTCTTT. It translates to CATTLTPGNTEAFF.

This clonotype was observed a few times. The CDR3 DNA follows: TGTGCCAGCAGTTTTCCGGCAGTCCCTAACAATGAGCAGTTCTTC. Amino acid sequence: CASSFPAVPNNEQFF. This sequence joins TRBV28 and TRBJ2-1; D is unclear. The ends were cut back, 3 bases at V and 5 bases at J, with 14 bases in the middle. This CDR3 has 15 residues. Looked up from germline, CDR1 is MDHEN and CDR2 is SYDVKM.

The sample holds a few counts of this clonotype. The genes are TRBV15 and TRBJ1-2; a possible D gene is TRBD1 (5 bases). The CDR3 runs 13 residues. V was cut by 4 bases and J by 5 bases, with 11 bases left in between. The germline gives CDR1 LNHNV, CDR2 YYDKDF (reference sequence). CDR3 residues: CATSKGTVYGYTF. The CDR3, as DNA: TGTGCCACCAGCAAAGGGACGGTTTATGGCTACACCTTC. Looking up the rest from reference TRBV15 and TRBJ1-2 gives the full variable domain: DAMVIQNPRYQVTQFGKPVTLSCSQTLNHNVMYWYQQKSSQAPKLLFHYYDKDFNNEADTPDNFQSRRPNTSFCFLDIRSPGLGDTAMYLCATSKGTVYGYTFGSGTRLTVV.

This sequence joins TRBV28 and TRBJ1-2, with no clear D. In germline, CDR1 is MDHEN, CDR2 SYDVKM. The CDR3 loop spans 13 amino acids. Trimming left V 3 bases short and J 5 bases short, with 10 bases between. As DNA, the CDR3 is TGTGCCAGCAGTTTTCCCCTCGGGTATGGCTACACCTTC. Translation gives CASSFPLGYGYTF.

This chain uses TRBV5-1 with TRBJ1-2, with D tentatively TRBD1 (5 bases). The V end lost 3 bases, the J end lost 8 bases, and 11 bases lay between the germline ends. This CDR3 region has 12 residues. The germline gives CDR1 SGHRS, CDR2 YFSETQ. The CDR3 is CASSSQGEGYTF. The DNA for the CDR3 is TGCGCCAGCAGCTCGCAAGGGGAAGGCTACACCTTC.

This chain joins TRBV20-1 and TRBJ2-3; 10 bases agree with TRBD2. Trimming at V came to 4 bases and at J to 5 bases, leaving 12 bases not matched to a gene. The CDR3 totals 16 residues. CDR1 is DFQATT, CDR2 SNEGSKA, per germline (reference sequence). CDR3 loop: CSAKILEREGGDTQYF. In DNA, the CDR3 is TGCAGTGCTAAGATTCTGGAGCGGGAGGGCGGAGATACGCAGTATTTT.

In this sample, this clonotype is medium-sized. The chain joins TRBV29-1 to TRBJ2-1, with D possibly matching TRBD1 (6 bases). Germline V gene lookup returns CDR1 SQVTM and CDR2 ANQGSEA. The CDR3 has 12 residues. V lost 3 bases, J lost 8 bases, and 11 bases lay in between. CDR3 in DNA: TGCAGCGTTGATTTGGGGGCGGATGAGCAGTTCTTC. Amino acid sequence: CSVDLGADEQFF.

There are a few counts of this clonotype. The junction and the germline gene differ at one end; a read error may be behind it. The chain couples TRBV4-2 to TRBJ1-2, with unresolved D. The CDR3 totals 14 residues. Germline lookup yields CDR1 LGHNA and CDR2 YNFKEQ. CDR3 amino acids: CASSQNFDRAQKGF. In DNA form, the CDR3 reads TGTGCCAGCAGCCAAAACTTCGACCGCGCTCAAAAGGGCTTC.

This CDR3 is CASSLGLRAPAYEQYF. The CDR3 bases are TGTGCCAGCAGCTTAGGTCTCCGAGCGCCAGCCTACGAGCAGTACTTC. V is TRBV7-6 and J is TRBJ2-7; D gene unclear. V was clipped by 1 base and J by 2 bases, with 15 bases between them. CDR1 and CDR2 from the germline V gene are SGHVS and FNYEAQ. The CDR3 runs 16 residues.

The sample holds a few counts of this clonotype. The genes are TRBV18 and TRBJ2-3, with D possibly matching TRBD1 (6 bases). Trimming stripped 6 bases from V and 3 bases from J, with 16 bases between. CDR1 KGHSH and CDR2 LQKENI come from the germline V gene. The CDR3 has 15 amino acids. The CDR3 nucleotides read TGTGCCAGCTCCCGCGCCTGGGGGCGGACAGATACGCAGTATTTT. This codes for CASSRAWGRTDTQYF.

This clonotype was seen a few times. The V gene is TRBV30, the J gene TRBJ2-2; D ambiguous. Germline V lookup: CDR1 GTSNPN, CDR2 SVGIG (reference sequence). The CDR3 spans 12 residues. V was clipped by 3 bases and J by 3 bases, with 5 bases between them. The CDR3 sequence is CAWRVYTGELFF. For the CDR3, the DNA is TGTGCCTGGAGGGTCTACACCGGGGAGCTGTTTTTT.

The gene calls are TRBV6-4 and TRBJ2-1; D possibly matches TRBD1 or TRBD2 (5 bases each). Germline V CDR1 and CDR2: MRHNA, SNTAGT. The CDR3 loop spans 13 amino acids. V lost 4 bases and J lost 10, with 14 bases in between. The CDR3 here is CASSGSLEGEQFF. The CDR3 DNA reads TGTGCCAGCAGTGGATCCTTAGAGGGGGAGCAGTTCTTC.

The chain combines TRBV7-3 with TRBJ2-1, with D possibly being TRBD2 (6 bases). V was trimmed by 5 bases and J by 7 bases, leaving 21 bases between them. This CDR3 comprises 16 residues. Germline CDR1 is SGHTA and CDR2 is FQGTGA. CDR3 residues: CASSHYAGRWGNEQFF. For the CDR3, the DNA is TGTGCCAGCAGCCATTATGCGGGACGTTGGGGGAATGAGCAGTTCTTC.